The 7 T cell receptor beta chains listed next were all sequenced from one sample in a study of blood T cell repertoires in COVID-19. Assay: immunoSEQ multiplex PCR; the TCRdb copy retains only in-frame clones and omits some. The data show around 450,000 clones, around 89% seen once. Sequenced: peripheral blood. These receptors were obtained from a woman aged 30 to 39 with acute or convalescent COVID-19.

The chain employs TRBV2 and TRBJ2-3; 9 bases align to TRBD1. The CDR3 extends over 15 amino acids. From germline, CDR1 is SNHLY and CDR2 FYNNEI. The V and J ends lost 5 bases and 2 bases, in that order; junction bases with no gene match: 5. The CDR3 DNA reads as TGTGCCAGCAGTCAGGACAGGGGTATCACAGATACGCAGTATTTT. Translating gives CASSQDRGITDTQYF.

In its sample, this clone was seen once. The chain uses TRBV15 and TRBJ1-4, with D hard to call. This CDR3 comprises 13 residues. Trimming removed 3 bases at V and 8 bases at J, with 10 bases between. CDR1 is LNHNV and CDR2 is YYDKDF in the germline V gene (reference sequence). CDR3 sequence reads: CATSSRRGEKLFF. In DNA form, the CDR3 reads TGTGCCACCAGCAGTCGACGGGGAGAAAAACTGTTTTTT.

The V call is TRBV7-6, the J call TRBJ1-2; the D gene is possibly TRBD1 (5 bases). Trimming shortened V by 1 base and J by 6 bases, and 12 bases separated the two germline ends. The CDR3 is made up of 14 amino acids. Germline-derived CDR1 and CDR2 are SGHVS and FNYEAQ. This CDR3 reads CASSLVPGQHGYTF. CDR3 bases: TGTGCCAGCAGCTTAGTGCCCGGACAACATGGCTACACCTTC.

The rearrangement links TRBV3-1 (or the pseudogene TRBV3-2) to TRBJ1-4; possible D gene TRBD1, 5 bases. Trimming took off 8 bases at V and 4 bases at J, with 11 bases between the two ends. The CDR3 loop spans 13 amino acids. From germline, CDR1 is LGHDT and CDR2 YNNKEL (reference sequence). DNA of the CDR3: TGTGCCAGCCGCGGGACCCGTAATGAAAAACTGTTTTTT. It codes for CASRGTRNEKLFF.

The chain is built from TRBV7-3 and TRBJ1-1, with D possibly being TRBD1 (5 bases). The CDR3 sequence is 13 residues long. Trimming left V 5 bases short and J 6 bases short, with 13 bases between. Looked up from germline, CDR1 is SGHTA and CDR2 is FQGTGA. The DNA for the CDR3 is TGTGCCAGCAGCGCCTACGGAGGGGCTGAAGCTTTCTTT. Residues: CASSAYGGAEAFF.

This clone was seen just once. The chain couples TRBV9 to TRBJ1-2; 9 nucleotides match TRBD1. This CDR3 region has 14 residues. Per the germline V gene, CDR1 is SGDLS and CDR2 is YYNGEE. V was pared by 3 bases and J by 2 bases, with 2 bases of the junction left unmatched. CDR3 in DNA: TGTGCCAGCAGCGCCGGGACAGGGAACTATGGCTACACCTTC. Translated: CASSAGTGNYGYTF.

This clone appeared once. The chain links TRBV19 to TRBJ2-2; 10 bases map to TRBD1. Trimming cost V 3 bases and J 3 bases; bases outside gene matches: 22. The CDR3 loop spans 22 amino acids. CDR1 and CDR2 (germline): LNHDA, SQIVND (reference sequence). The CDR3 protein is CASSIGLLNFQAGTGDTGELFF. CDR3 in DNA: TGTGCCAGTAGTATCGGCCTCCTTAATTTTCAAGCCGGGACAGGGGACACCGGGGAGCTGTTTTTT.